This is a list of T cell receptor beta chains from one sample in a study of CD8 T cells in ankylosing spondylitis. Each CDR3 protein is one row after TCRdb ran MiXCR on the 5' RACE reads. The sample consists of about 390,000 distinct CDR3 sequences, around 24% of them appearing once. The sequencing input was blood, either unsorted or a sorted T cell fraction (not recorded which). All receptors derive from a male donor with ankylosing spondylitis. Each CDR3 is given with its conserved first and last residue. A D gene is named only where the DNA matches it firmly. A row's size may be missing; if present it is once, few, many or a size class.

V gene: TRBV20-1; D gene: TRBD1; J gene: TRBJ2-5; clone size: .; CDR3 protein: CSAGGQGANGETQYF; CDR3 DNA: TGCAGTGCTGGGGGACAGGGGGCAAACGGGGAGACCCAGTACTTC
V gene: TRBV12-3/TRBV12-4; D gene: .; J gene: TRBJ1-1; clone size: many; CDR3 protein: CASSLTGRTEAFF; CDR3 DNA: TGTGCCAGCAGTTTAACAGGGAGGACTGAAGCTTTCTTT
V gene: TRBV6-2/TRBV6-3; D gene: TRBD2; J gene: TRBJ2-7; clone size: .; CDR3 protein: CASSYSTGVAGVLEQYF; CDR3 DNA: TGTGCCAGCAGTTACTCGACTGGGGTAGCGGGAGTTCTGGAGCAGTACTTC
V gene: TRBV3-1; D gene: .; J gene: TRBJ2-5; clone size: .; CDR3 protein: CASSLRKGGRETQYF; CDR3 DNA: TGTGCCAGCAGCCTGAGAAAGGGAGGTCGAGAGACCCAGTACTTC
V gene: TRBV12-3/TRBV12-4; D gene: TRBD1; J gene: TRBJ2-1; clone size: .; CDR3 protein: CASRGTGSSYNEQFF; CDR3 DNA: TGTGCCAGCAGGGGGACAGGGAGCTCCTACAATGAGCAGTTCTTC
V gene: TRBV12-3/TRBV12-4; D gene: .; J gene: TRBJ2-2; clone size: .; CDR3 protein: CASIPPEAGELFF; CDR3 DNA: TGTGCCAGCATCCCCCCTGAGGCCGGGGAGCTGTTTTTT
V gene: TRBV30; D gene: .; J gene: TRBJ1-2; clone size: few; CDR3 protein: CAWSGTGLPATF; CDR3 DNA: TGTGCCTGGAGTGGAACGGGGCTCCCGGCCACCTTC
V gene: TRBV7-2; D gene: .; J gene: TRBJ2-7; clone size: .; CDR3 protein: CASRSGVFHEQYF; CDR3 DNA: TGTGCCAGCAGGAGCGGAGTCTTCCACGAGCAGTACTTC
V gene: TRBV11-2; D gene: .; J gene: TRBJ2-7; clone size: .; CDR3 protein: CASSLDNLAGTPYEQYF; CDR3 DNA: TGTGCCAGCAGCTTAGATAATCTAGCCGGGACCCCCTACGAGCAGTACTTC
V gene: TRBV5-1; D gene: TRBD2; J gene: TRBJ2-2; clone size: few; CDR3 protein: CASSLGSGTGELFF; CDR3 DNA: TGCGCCAGCAGCTTGGGTAGCGGGACCGGGGAGCTGTTTTTT
V gene: TRBV7-2; D gene: .; J gene: TRBJ2-1; clone size: .; CDR3 protein: CAGGRGPGNEQFF; CDR3 DNA: TGTGCCGGGGGGAGGGGGCCCGGCAATGAGCAGTTCTTC
V gene: TRBV29-1; D gene: TRBD1; J gene: TRBJ1-2; clone size: .; CDR3 protein: CSVGTGDPYGYTF; CDR3 DNA: TGCAGCGTTGGAACAGGGGACCCCTATGGCTACACCTTC
V gene: TRBV28; D gene: .; J gene: TRBJ1-4; clone size: few; CDR3 protein: CASGSSGGNEKLFF; CDR3 DNA: TGTGCCAGCGGTTCTTCTGGTGGGAATGAAAAACTGTTTTTT
V gene: TRBV5-1; D gene: TRBD1; J gene: TRBJ1-5; clone size: few; CDR3 protein: CASSEDGTGYQPQHF; CDR3 DNA: TGCGCCAGCAGCGAGGATGGGACAGGGTATCAGCCCCAGCATTTT
V gene: TRBV20-1; D gene: .; J gene: TRBJ2-3; clone size: .; CDR3 protein: CSARLAGSTDTQYF; CDR3 DNA: TGCAGTGCTAGACTGGCGGGGAGCACAGATACGCAGTATTTT
V gene: TRBV5-5; D gene: .; J gene: TRBJ1-6; clone size: .; CDR3 protein: CASSSAGSPLHF; CDR3 DNA: TGTGCCAGCAGCTCAGCGGGGTCACCCCTCCACTTT
V gene: TRBV7-3; D gene: TRBD1; J gene: TRBJ2-1; clone size: .; CDR3 protein: CASSPMTGMFYNEQFF; CDR3 DNA: TGTGCCAGCAGTCCTATGACAGGGATGTTCTACAATGAGCAGTTCTTC
V gene: TRBV6-1; D gene: TRBD2; J gene: TRBJ2-1; clone size: few; CDR3 protein: CASIPAGGSYNEQFF; CDR3 DNA: TGTGCCAGCATACCAGCGGGAGGTAGTTACAATGAGCAGTTCTTC
V gene: TRBV12-5; D gene: .; J gene: TRBJ2-7; clone size: few; CDR3 protein: CASGPRDGGAYEQYF; CDR3 DNA: TGTGCTAGCGGACCGAGGGACGGAGGAGCCTACGAGCAGTACTTC
V gene: TRBV30; D gene: TRBD1; J gene: TRBJ1-2; clone size: many; CDR3 protein: CAWSAPGTAMSYTF; CDR3 DNA: TGTGCCTGGAGTGCCCCCGGGACAGCCATGAGCTACACCTTC
V gene: TRBV4-1; D gene: .; J gene: TRBJ1-3; clone size: few; CDR3 protein: CASSPTAGTTIYF; CDR3 DNA: TGCGCCAGCAGCCCCACGGCAGGGACAACCATATATTTT
V gene: TRBV24-1; D gene: .; J gene: TRBJ1-5; clone size: .; CDR3 protein: CATSDLGIQPQHF; CDR3 DNA: TGTGCCACCAGTGACTTGGGCATCCAGCCCCAGCATTTT
V gene: TRBV7-3; D gene: TRBD1; J gene: TRBJ2-2; clone size: .; CDR3 protein: CASSLTGRGLTGELFF; CDR3 DNA: TGTGCCAGCAGCTTAACGGGCAGGGGGCTCACCGGGGAGCTGTTTTTT
V gene: TRBV18; D gene: .; J gene: TRBJ1-1; clone size: few; CDR3 protein: CASSPGWGDTEAFF; CDR3 DNA: TGTGCCAGCTCTCCCGGCTGGGGAGACACTGAAGCTTTCTTT
V gene: TRBV6-5; D gene: TRBD1; J gene: TRBJ2-7; clone size: few; CDR3 protein: CASSSPGQAIYEQYF; CDR3 DNA: TGTGCCAGCAGTTCTCCGGGACAGGCCATCTACGAGCAGTACTTC
V gene: TRBV7-2; D gene: TRBD1; J gene: TRBJ2-3; clone size: few; CDR3 protein: CASSLAPAGGQYADTQYF; CDR3 DNA: TGTGCCAGCAGCTTAGCGCCCGCAGGGGGTCAGTATGCAGATACGCAGTATTTT
V gene: TRBV9; D gene: .; J gene: TRBJ2-5; clone size: few; CDR3 protein: CASSVDSWGETQYF; CDR3 DNA: TGTGCCAGCAGCGTAGATAGCTGGGGGGAGACCCAGTACTTC